The sequence of this T cell receptor (beta chain) was determined in a study of CD8 T cell repertoires and HIV-1 epitope variants. Study overall: Twenty-five autologous and known Gag and Nef epitope variant peptides each stimulated T cells separately. Epitopes were three Gag families plus Nef HW9 and YT9.

V trimming: 3 bases; J trimming: 0 bases; junction bases outside the gene matches: 1. CDR1 and CDR2 (germline): WNHNN, SYGVQD (reference sequence). The CDR3 loop spans 15 amino acids. About this clone: What it binds is unknown.

This table comes from immunoSEQ multiplex PCR, and its TCRdb copy is limited to in-frame clones, with some not included. Seen here are 2,500 to 3,000 clones, around 67% observed once, and the top ten hold under 55%. Sequences were obtained from cultured CD8+ T cells derived from PBMCs. This chain joins TRBV10-1 and TRBJ2-7, with TRBD2 matching 11 bases. The clonotype comes from a male donor with HIV. DNA for the CDR3: TGCGCCAGCAGTGAACTAGCGGGAGTCTCCTACGAGCAGTACTTC. As protein: CASSELAGVSYEQYF.